The 30 T cell receptor beta chains below were found in one sample sequenced in a study of metastatic and nonmetastatic thyroid tumors. Every patient underwent thyroid surgery untreated. TCRdb reassembled clones from the PCR reads with MiXCR. The sample contains about 92,000 clones, 15% of which appear only once. Sequenced input: blood. These TCRs come from a female donor with papillary thyroid cancer or a benign thyroid nodule (not recorded which). Some clones in this sample may be carry-over from other donors' samples.

This clone was counted ten times or more. The chain uses TRBV11-2 and TRBJ2-5; no definite D call. Trimming removed 4 bases at V and 3 bases at J, with 6 bases between. The CDR3 sequence is 12 residues long. The germline gives CDR1 SGHAT, CDR2 FQNNGV. The CDR3: CASSSRKETQYF. The CDR3 DNA reads as TGTGCCAGCAGCTCCAGAAAAGAGACCCAGTACTTC.

The chain has TRBV20-1 and TRBJ1-2; D is undetermined. Germline V gene data show CDR1 as DFQATT and CDR2 as SNEGSKA (reference sequence). V was cut by 0 bases and J by 4 bases, with 18 bases left in between. The CDR3 covers 16 residues. CDR3 DNA sequence: TGCAGTGCTAGAGATCTGAGGATTTCCCCAGCCTATGGCTACACCTTC. Protein sequence: CSARDLRISPAYGYTF.

This clone appeared many times. The chain couples TRBV2 to TRBJ1-5; D is ambiguous. CDR1 is SNHLY, CDR2 FYNNEI, per germline. V shed 6 bases and J shed 1 base, with 13 bases lying between them. This CDR3 has 15 amino acids. For the CDR3, the DNA is TGTGCCAGCAGGGGCATAGGCGGGAGCAATCAGCCCCAGCATTTT. As protein: CASRGIGGSNQPQHF.

This clone came up many times. V and J are TRBV12-3 or TRBV12-4 and TRBJ2-7, with D perhaps being TRBD1 or TRBD2 (5 bases each). V was trimmed by 6 bases and J by 4 bases, leaving 16 bases between them. CDR3 size: 14 residues. CDR3 loop: CASRGPGPPYEQYF. CDR3 in DNA: TGTGCCAGCAGGGGGCCGGGACCGCCGTACGAGCAGTACTTC.

This clone was seen many times. The gene calls are TRBV9 and TRBJ2-7; 11 bases map to TRBD2. The germline V gene encodes CDR1 SGDLS and CDR2 YYNGEE. The CDR3 length is 17 residues. The V and J ends lost 0 bases and 0 bases, in that order; junction bases with no gene match: 5. The CDR3 here is CASSVDVSGGASYEQYF. The CDR3, as DNA: TGTGCCAGCAGCGTAGACGTTAGCGGGGGGGCCTCCTACGAGCAGTACTTC. Based on the CDR3 plus reference TRBV9 and TRBJ2-7, the full variable domain is DSGVTQTPKHLITATGQRVTLRCSPRSGDLSVYWYQQSLDQGLQFLIQYYNGEERAKGNILERFSAQQFPDLHSELNLSSLELGDSALYFCASSVDVSGGASYEQYFGPGTRLTVT.

V gene TRBV11-2 combines with J gene TRBJ2-7; D might be TRBD2 (6 bases). The germline CDR1 and CDR2 sequences are SGHAT and FQNNGV. The CDR3 has 13 residues. V gave up 5 bases and J gave up 6 bases, with 14 bases separating them. The CDR3 DNA reads as TGTGCCAGCAGCAAAATGGGGGGAAGCGAGCAGTACTTC. Translation gives CASSKMGGSEQYF.

This clone has ten or more counts. V is TRBV28 and J is TRBJ2-3; D is perhaps TRBD1 (5 bases). Trimming took off 8 bases at V and 6 bases at J, with 24 bases between the two ends. The CDR3 loop spans 16 amino acids. Germline CDR1 and CDR2: MDHEN and SYDVKM. CDR3 in amino acids: CASHYLRTQGGDTQYF. The CDR3 DNA is TGTGCCAGCCACTATCTACGCACTCAGGGCGGCGATACGCAGTATTTT.

The rearrangement links TRBV4-1 to TRBJ2-3, with TRBD2 as a possible D gene (6 bases). In germline, CDR1 is MGHRA, CDR2 YSYEKL. The V end lost 4 bases, the J end lost 4 bases, and 18 bases lay between the germline ends. The CDR3 has 16 residues. The CDR3 bases are TGCGCCAGCAGCCGAGGACTCGGGGGTCGCGCAGATACGCAGTATTTT. Protein sequence: CASSRGLGGRADTQYF.

This clone has a handful of counts. Lacking the conserved final phenylalanine or tryptophan, this CDR3 likely reflects a read error. This chain joins TRBV6-1 and TRBJ1-2; tentatively, D is TRBD1 (6 bases). This CDR3 has 13 amino acids. Trimming stripped 3 bases from V and 10 bases from J, with 15 bases between. The germline CDR1 and CDR2 sequences are MNHNS and SASEGT. CDR3 sequence reads: CASSDPRGGVYTS. Here the CDR3 DNA reads TGTGCCAGCAGTGACCCCCGGGGGGGCGTCTACACCTCC.

This clone was picked up many times. The J gene is TRBJ2-5, the V gene TRBV19; D is uncertain. Germline CDR1 is LNHDA and CDR2 is SQIVND (reference sequence). The CDR3 is made up of 13 amino acids. Trimming shortened V by 2 bases and J by 4 bases, and 8 bases separated the two germline ends. The DNA for the CDR3 is TGTGCCAGTAGTATAAGGTCTAGAGAGACCCAGTACTTC. This translates into CASSIRSRETQYF.

There are many counts of this clone. The chain recombines TRBV6-1 with TRBJ2-7; 13 nucleotides agree with TRBD2. CDR3 size: 14 residues. The trim removed 5 bases at V and 3 bases at J, leaving 1 base unmatched. Germline CDR1 and CDR2: MNHNS and SASEGT. CDR3 residues: CASSRTSGGYEQYF. In nucleotides, the CDR3 is TGTGCCAGCAGTAGGACTAGCGGGGGCTACGAGCAGTACTTC.

On this clone itself: Just one base apart from a much larger clone, this may be a read error. The same CDR3 also results from other DNA sequences found in this sample. The chain joins TRBV19 to TRBJ1-5; D possibly corresponds to TRBD1 (6 bases). The CDR3 runs to 18 residues. The germline gives CDR1 LNHDA, CDR2 SQIVND (reference sequence). The V gene lost 5 bases and the J gene lost 6 bases, with 26 bases spanning the gap. The CDR3 DNA reads TGTGCCAGTAGTTATCGGACAGACCGGTATAGCATCGGTCAGCCCCAGCATTTT. Residues: CASSYRTDRYSIGQPQHF. The full variable domain, in which reference TRBV19 and TRBJ1-5 provide the parts outside the CDR3, is DGGITQSPKYLFRKEGQNVTLSCEQNLNHDAMYWYRQDPGQGLRLIYYSQIVNDFQKGDIAEGYSVSREKKESFPLTVTSAQKNPTAFYLCASSYRTDRYSIGQPQHFGDGTRLSIL.

This clone was observed many times. This CDR3 is also generated by other DNA sequences in the sample. The genes are TRBV9 and TRBJ2-7; 7 nucleotides match TRBD2. V was clipped by 0 bases and J by 0 bases; unmatched bases: 6. CDR1 is SGDLS, CDR2 YYNGEE, per germline. The CDR3 sequence is 16 residues long. CDR3 loop: CASSVGPSGSSYEQYF. The DNA of the CDR3 is TGTGCCAGCAGCGTAGGGCCTAGCGGAAGCTCCTACGAGCAGTACTTC.

This clone has at least ten counts. This sample includes further DNA sequences coding for the same CDR3. The J gene is TRBJ2-5, the V gene TRBV11-2, with D tentatively TRBD1 or TRBD2 (5 bases each). Per germline, CDR1 SGHAT and CDR2 FQNNGV. V was shortened by 1 base and J by 4 bases, with 10 bases between the two germline ends. The CDR3 spans 14 residues. CDR3 sequence: CASSLAGRGETQYF. CDR3 nucleotide sequence: TGTGCCAGCAGCTTAGCGGGGCGAGGAGAGACCCAGTACTTC.

This clone was observed at least ten times. The genes are TRBV20-1 and TRBJ1-5; D remains unclear. CDR1 and CDR2 from the germline V gene are DFQATT and SNEGSKA (reference sequence). The CDR3 spans 14 residues. V shed 6 bases and J shed 5 bases, with 17 bases lying between them. Written as DNA, the CDR3 is TGCAGTGCGAAAACATCAAGATCATATCAGCCCCAGCATTTT. Translation gives CSAKTSRSYQPQHF.

This sequence joins TRBV11-2 and TRBJ2-7; perhaps D is TRBD1 or TRBD2 (5 bases each). Looked up from germline, CDR1 is SGHAT and CDR2 is FQNNGV. There are 20 residues in the CDR3. Trimming shortened V by 0 bases and J by 0 bases, and 24 bases separated the two germline ends. CDR3 region: CASSLEGSTGRTLSSYEQYF. CDR3 coding DNA: TGTGCCAGCAGCTTAGAAGGGAGCACAGGACGTACTCTAAGCTCCTACGAGCAGTACTTC.

This clone was found a few times. No conserved phenylalanine or tryptophan is present at the end of the CDR3, so a read error is the likely explanation. The chain couples TRBV12-3 or TRBV12-4 to TRBJ2-7; the D gene could be TRBD1 or TRBD2 (5 bases each). V shed 10 bases and J shed 3 bases, with 19 bases lying between them. The CDR3 is 14 amino acids. CDR3 region: CAIISFRDLYEQYL. The CDR3 bases are TGTGCCATCATTTCGTTCAGGGACCTCTACGAGCAGTACCTC.

This clone was recorded at least ten times. The genes are TRBV29-1 and TRBJ1-2; TRBD1 agrees at 8 bases. Germline-derived CDR1 and CDR2 are SQVTM and ANQGSEA. J lost 3 bases, V lost 6 bases, and 9 bases had no gene match. CDR3 length equals 14 residues. The DNA of the CDR3 is TGCAGCGTGGGACTCGGACAGGGAGACTATGGCTACACCTTC. It translates to CSVGLGQGDYGYTF. Variable domain in full (rest from reference TRBV29-1 and TRBJ1-2): SAVISQKPSRDICQRGTSLTIQCQVDSQVTMMFWYRQQPGQSLTLIATANQGSEATYESGFVIDKFPISRPNLTFSTLTVSNMSPEDSSIYLCSVGLGQGDYGYTFGSGTRLTVV.

There are many counts of this clone. The chain uses TRBV4-2 and TRBJ2-7; no clear D gene. CDR3 length: 14 amino acids. V lost 1 base and J lost 8, with 15 bases in between. CDR1 and CDR2 (germline): LGHNA, YNFKEQ. The CDR3 loop is CASSQVSTPTQQYF. Here the CDR3 DNA reads TGTGCCAGCAGCCAAGTCTCTACTCCTACGCAGCAGTACTTC.

This clone was seen more than once but under ten times. In the same sample, other DNA sequences code for this CDR3. The V call is TRBV12-3 or TRBV12-4, the J call TRBJ2-7, with D perhaps TRBD2 (6 bases). V was trimmed by 5 bases and J by 6 bases, leaving 8 bases between them. The CDR3 extends over 11 amino acids. The CDR3, as DNA: TGTGCCAGCAGTCTGGGGGGCGAGCAGTACTTC. This gives the protein CASSLGGEQYF.

There are a few counts of this clone. The chain couples TRBV11-2 to TRBJ2-3; no clear D. V was shortened by 0 bases and J by 2 bases, with 9 bases between the two germline ends. Germline CDR1 is SGHAT and CDR2 is FQNNGV. This CDR3 comprises 15 residues. The CDR3 is CASSLDAAHTDTQYF. In DNA form, the CDR3 reads TGTGCCAGCAGCTTAGATGCCGCCCACACAGATACGCAGTATTTT.

This clone appeared many times. The chain has TRBV2 and TRBJ2-3; 9 bases map to TRBD1. Trimming cost V 8 bases and J 1 base; bases outside gene matches: 10. Germline lookup yields CDR1 SNHLY and CDR2 FYNNEI. The CDR3 length is 16 residues. The CDR3 is CASADRGIVGTDTQYF. DNA of the CDR3: TGTGCCAGCGCAGACAGGGGGATTGTTGGCACAGATACGCAGTATTTT.

This clone was observed a few times. The chain recombines TRBV6-2 or TRBV6-3 with TRBJ1-6; no clear D gene. The ends were cut back, 7 bases at V and 5 bases at J, with 12 bases in the middle. This CDR3 has 14 amino acids. CDR1 is MNHEY and CDR2 is SVGEGT in the germline V gene. The CDR3 here is CASILTPNNSPLHF. The CDR3 DNA reads as TGTGCCAGCATTTTGACACCGAATAATTCACCCCTCCACTTT.

This clone was recorded only once. This could be a read error, since a much larger clone is one nucleotide away. This rearrangement joins TRBV9 to TRBJ1-1; tentative D call: TRBD1 (6 bases). The CDR3 is 17 amino acids. Germline V gene lookup returns CDR1 SGDLS and CDR2 YYNGEE. The CDR3 is CANSPHFRGEANTEAFF. CDR3 nucleotide sequence: TGTGCCAACAGCCCCCACTTCAGGGGAGAAGCGAACACTGAAGCTTTCTTT.

As for this clone: A much larger clone differs from this one at a single base, so this may be a read error. The CDR3 region has the DNA TGTGCCAGCAGCCCCGGGACTGTCATCTCCTACGAGCAGTACTTC. Its translation is CASSPGTVISYEQYF. J is TRBJ2-7 and V is TRBV5-6, with D perhaps matching TRBD2 (6 bases). The V and J ends lost 4 bases and 0 bases respectively, with 14 bases between them. This CDR3 comprises 15 residues. Germline values: CDR1 SGHDT, CDR2 YYEEEE.

This clone has a count of ten or more. The chain couples TRBV3-1 to TRBJ2-3; 8 bases fit TRBD1. Germline CDR1 is LGHDT and CDR2 is YNNKEL (reference sequence). The V segment lost 5 bases and the J segment 4 bases; nucleotides outside the gene matches: 11. This CDR3 has 16 amino acids. CDR3 DNA: TGTGCCAGCAGCTTCCGGACAGGGCTGGGGGCAGATACGCAGTATTTT. Residues: CASSFRTGLGADTQYF.

About this clone: One base away lies a much larger clone, so this may be a sequencing read error. The V gene is TRBV28, the J gene TRBJ1-1; a weak D match, TRBD1 (6 bases). The CDR3 contains 17 residues. Germline assignment: CDR1 MDHEN and CDR2 SYDVKM. V shed 5 bases and J shed 2 bases, with 21 bases lying between them. CDR3 amino acids: CASSPFDRLLINTEAFF. The CDR3, as DNA: TGTGCCAGCAGTCCCTTTGACAGGCTCCTCATTAACACTGAAGCTTTCTTT. Filled out from reference TRBV28 and TRBJ1-1, the complete variable domain reads DVKVTQSSRYLVKRTGEKVFLECVQDMDHENMFWYRQDPGLGLRLIYFSYDVKMKEKGDIPEGYSVSREKKERFSLILESASTNQTSMYLCASSPFDRLLINTEAFFGQGTRLTVV.

This clone was seen ten or more times. This rearrangement joins TRBV4-2 to TRBJ1-1; D is perhaps TRBD1 (6 bases). V lost 6 bases, J lost 8 bases, and 19 bases lay in between. Germline lookup yields CDR1 LGHNA and CDR2 YNFKEQ. The CDR3 sequence is 14 residues long. CDR3 DNA: TGTGCCAGCAGAATTTTAGGGGGGATTCCGGAAGCTTTCTTT. Translated: CASRILGGIPEAFF.

This clone was seen a single time. A clone one base away is much larger, so this may be a read error. V and J are TRBV4-1 and TRBJ1-4; 10 bases are shared with TRBD1. CDR1 and CDR2 (germline): MGHRA, YSYEKL. V lost 4 bases, J lost 0 bases, and 14 bases stayed unmatched. The CDR3 is 20 residues long. The CDR3 nucleotides read TGCGCCAGCAGCCCTCGGGGGACAGGGGCCAGTCTGGCAACTAATGAAAAACTGTTTTTT. It codes for CASSPRGTGASLATNEKLFF.

This clone was seen ten or more times. This chain joins TRBV4-2 and TRBJ2-3; 11 bases agree with TRBD2. CDR3 size: 16 residues. The germline CDR1 and CDR2 sequences are LGHNA and YNFKEQ. Trimming removed 5 bases from V and 2 bases from J; junction bases left unmatched: 6. The CDR3 region is CASSKTSGGHTDTQYF. In DNA, the CDR3 is TGTGCCAGCAGCAAAACTAGCGGGGGTCACACAGATACGCAGTATTTT.